Each of the 18 T cell receptor beta chains below was sequenced from the same sample in a study of blood T cell repertoires in COVID-19. The repertoire was sequenced with immunoSEQ multiplex PCR; TCRdb's copy has only in-frame clones and lacks some. Of 130,000 to 150,000 clones listed, about 89% are singletons. The specimen was peripheral blood. These receptor sequences come from a man aged 45-65 years who had recovered from COVID-19.

The rearrangement links TRBV13 to TRBJ2-1; no clear D. CDR1 and CDR2 from the germline V gene are PRHDT and FYEKMQ (reference sequence). The CDR3 loop spans 14 amino acids. Trimming left V 0 bases short and J 1 base short, with 4 bases between. Written as DNA, the CDR3 is TGTGCCAGCAGCTTAGGCCTTTCCTACAATGAGCAGTTCTTC. Its protein is CASSLGLSYNEQFF.

This clone was seen more than once but under ten times. J is TRBJ1-1 and V is TRBV7-2, with 10 bases that match TRBD1. V gave up 5 bases and J gave up 4 bases; unmatched junction bases: 10. CDR1 and CDR2 from the germline V gene are SGHTA and FQGNSA. CDR3 length equals 16 residues. CDR3 loop: CASSPRQGAIGTEAFF. For the CDR3, the DNA is TGTGCCAGCAGCCCCCGACAGGGGGCGATAGGCACTGAAGCTTTCTTT.

This chain uses TRBV6-2 or TRBV6-3 with TRBJ1-5, with 7 bases fitting TRBD1. Germline-derived CDR1 and CDR2 are MNHEY and SVGEGT. V was pared by 4 bases and J by 6 bases, with 12 bases of the junction left unmatched. There are 16 residues in the CDR3. CDR3 sequence (DNA): TGTGCCAGCAGTTGGGGAAAGACAGGGAGAAGTCAGCCCCAGCATTTT. Its protein is CASSWGKTGRSQPQHF.

The gene calls are TRBV5-4 and TRBJ2-7, with D maybe TRBD1 (7 bases). This CDR3 is built from 15 residues. The ends were cut back, 3 bases at V and 2 bases at J, with 15 bases in the middle. From germline, CDR1 is SGHNT and CDR2 YYREEE (reference sequence). The CDR3 sequence is CASSSGGTAAYEQYF. CDR3 nucleotide sequence: TGTGCCAGCAGCTCTGGGGGGACAGCTGCCTACGAGCAGTACTTC.

The chain recombines TRBV3-1 (or the pseudogene TRBV3-2) with TRBJ2-5, with TRBD2 matching 8 bases. This CDR3 is 14 amino acids long. Unmatched junction bases numbered 5, after V lost 6 bases and J lost 2 bases. Germline assignment: CDR1 LGHDT and CDR2 YNNKEL (reference sequence). The CDR3 nucleotides read TGTGCCAGCAGATGGGCGGGAGGACAAGAGACCCAGTACTTC. Translation gives CASRWAGGQETQYF.

The chain joins TRBV2 to TRBJ2-1; D might be TRBD2 (5 bases). CDR1 SNHLY and CDR2 FYNNEI come from the germline V gene. V shed 5 bases and J shed 8 bases, with 13 bases lying between them. The CDR3 totals 13 residues. DNA for the CDR3: TGTGCCAGCAGTAATGGTGCGGGTCATGAGCAGTTCTTC. Protein product: CASSNGAGHEQFF.

The CDR3 reads CASSAGTSESTDTQYF. Written as DNA, the CDR3 is TGTGCCAGCAGCGCCGGGACTAGCGAAAGCACAGATACGCAGTATTTT. This sequence joins TRBV9 and TRBJ2-3; TRBD2 matches at 10 bases. Losses at the gene ends were 3 bases for V and 0 bases for J; bases not matched to a gene: 4. Germline V gene sequence: CDR1 SGDLS, CDR2 YYNGEE. This CDR3 is 16 amino acids long.

J is TRBJ2-7 and V is TRBV5-1, with D perhaps matching TRBD1 (6 bases). Deletions cut 0 bases from V and 5 bases from J, with 9 bases between. The germline V gene has CDR1 SGHRS and CDR2 YFSETQ. This CDR3 region has 13 residues. The CDR3 DNA reads as TGCGCCAGCAGCTTGGCAGGGGACCACGAGCAGTACTTC. This sequence encodes CASSLAGDHEQYF.

J is TRBJ1-2 and V is TRBV7-2, with TRBD1 as a possible D gene (6 bases). The germline V and J ends were trimmed by 1 base and 4 bases, with 13 bases remaining between them. The CDR3 has 15 residues. CDR1 is SGHTA, CDR2 FQGNSA, per germline. CDR3 loop: CASSLEGQIFYGYTF. CDR3 DNA: TGTGCCAGCAGCTTAGAAGGACAGATCTTCTATGGCTACACCTTC.

V usage is TRBV29-1 and J usage is TRBJ2-5; 7 bases map to TRBD1. V trimming: 7 bases; J trimming: 5 bases; junction bases outside the gene matches: 13. CDR3 length: 14 residues. CDR1 and CDR2 from the germline V gene are SQVTM and ANQGSEA. Here the CDR3 DNA reads TGCAGCGCCGCTGACAGGGTGTTGCGGGAGACCCAGTACTTC. Translated, it gives CSAADRVLRETQYF.

CDR3 nucleotide sequence: TGTGCCACCGCGGGACAGCACCTTGATACGCAGTATTTT. Protein: CATAGQHLDTQYF. V usage is TRBV19 and J usage is TRBJ2-3; tentatively, D is TRBD1 (7 bases). Deletions cut 10 bases from V and 6 bases from J, with 17 bases between. CDR3 length equals 13 residues. CDR1 is LNHDA and CDR2 is SQIVND in the germline V gene (reference sequence).

This clone was picked up one time. V usage is TRBV9 and J usage is TRBJ1-1; 7 bases fit TRBD1. Germline assignment: CDR1 SGDLS and CDR2 YYNGEE. This CDR3 spans 15 amino acids. V lost 6 bases to trimming and J lost 0 bases; unmatched junction nucleotides: 8. The CDR3 DNA reads as TGTGCCAGCAACAAATTCGGACAGGTGAACACTGAAGCTTTCTTT. Translating it yields CASNKFGQVNTEAFF.

This clone was counted between two and nine times. V is TRBV3-1 (or the pseudogene TRBV3-2) and J is TRBJ2-3, with 10 positions matching TRBD2. With 0 bases clipped from V and 6 bases from J, the junction kept 3 bases outside the gene matches. Germline loops: CDR1 LGHDT, CDR2 YNNKEL (reference sequence). The CDR3 contains 15 residues. CDR3 coding DNA: TGTGCCAGCAGCCAAGATAGGGGACTAGCGGATACGCAGTATTTT. The encoded protein is CASSQDRGLADTQYF.

The chain combines TRBV12-2 with TRBJ1-5; TRBD1, the table's D call, was not compared with the DNA. TRBV12-2 is a listed pseudogene. The length of the CDR3 is 15 residues. In DNA form, the CDR3 reads TGTGCAAGTCGCTTAGGTGACAGAACTAATCAGCCCCAGCATTTT. Its protein is CASRLGDRTNQPQHF.

The chain employs TRBV5-4 and TRBJ1-6; D possibly corresponds to TRBD1 (5 bases). Germline assignment: CDR1 SGHNT and CDR2 YYREEE (reference sequence). V lost 0 bases and J lost 7, with 14 bases in between. The CDR3 is 16 amino acids. DNA of the CDR3: TGTGCCAGCAGCTTGGGGGACTCGGGCAACAATTCACCCCTCCACTTT. As protein: CASSLGDSGNNSPLHF.

The chain is built from TRBV5-1 and TRBJ1-1, with a tentative D call TRBD1 (6 bases). Trimming pared 5 bases from V and 1 base from J, leaving 12 bases between. CDR1 SGHRS and CDR2 YFSETQ come from the germline V gene. The CDR3 extends over 14 amino acids. This CDR3 reads CASRGDISNTEAFF. The CDR3 DNA reads as TGCGCCAGCAGAGGGGACATCTCGAACACTGAAGCTTTCTTT.

The CDR3 DNA follows: TGCGCCAGCAGCCAAGTCGCAGGGGGCCCTAATCAGCCCCAGCATTTT. This codes for CASSQVAGGPNQPQHF. The chain combines TRBV4-1 with TRBJ1-5, with TRBD1 matching 8 bases. The CDR3 is 16 amino acids. Germline V gives CDR1 MGHRA, CDR2 YSYEKL. The trim removed 1 base at V and 4 bases at J, leaving 6 bases unmatched.

The chain employs TRBV7-9 and TRBJ1-5, with D perhaps TRBD1 (5 bases). The CDR3 is 14 amino acids. Germline assignment: CDR1 SEHNR and CDR2 FQNEAQ (reference sequence). The V and J ends lost 8 bases and 1 base respectively, with 12 bases between them. CDR3 amino acids: CASAPRASNQPQHF. Written as DNA, the CDR3 is TGTGCCAGCGCACCCAGGGCGAGCAATCAGCCCCAGCATTTT.